The source of this TCR beta chain is a study of OX40 agonist ivuxolimab in advanced cancers. Study at large: Partial response was recorded in three patients: one hepatocellular carcinoma and two cutaneous melanoma cases. General study results and limits: Relatively little clonal expansion, among the lowest observed, appeared in partial responders at 0.1-3.0 mg/kg.

TCRdb keeps only in-frame clones here, not all; method: immunoSEQ multiplex PCR. The sample contains 80,000 to 100,000 clones, approximately 93% of which appear only once. It was autoimmune disease history or systemic immunosuppression that excluded patients. Remarks on this clone: Its specificity is unknown.

In germline, CDR1 is ENHRY, CDR2 SYGVKD. V was trimmed by 4 bases and J by 7 bases, leaving 14 bases between them. The CDR3 loop spans 14 amino acids. Here the sequenced sample was CD4+ or CD8+ T cells sorted from blood, taken in a trial of the OX40 agonist ivuxolimab. The source is an adult with an advanced solid tumor such as melanoma, head and neck, liver or kidney cancer. The chain recombines TRBV10-3 with TRBJ1-5; D is ambiguous. The CDR3 here is CAISVVGNTQPQHF. CDR3 nucleotides: TGTGCCATCAGTGTGGTGGGGAACACCCAGCCCCAGCATTTT.